The 27 T cell receptor beta chains below were found in one sample sequenced in a study of shared clonotypes between healthy human individuals (TCRdb year 2020). Libraries came from the immunoSEQ multiplex PCR assay. In its TCRdb copy, this immuneACCESS table keeps in-frame sequences only and misses some clones. Where compared with another copy, unresolved V genes explain less than half of these, and the others have no known cause. The sample contains fewer than 600,000 clones, 70% to 80% of them found a single time. Over 10% of the sample is held by the ten biggest clonotypes. The sequenced material came from PBMCs. These receptors were taken from a woman aged 40-49 years in good health. Some clones in this sample may be carry-over from other donors' samples.

The V gene is TRBV29-1, the J gene TRBJ2-5; perhaps TRBD2 as D (6 bases). The CDR3 consists of 11 residues. Germline V CDR1 and CDR2: SQVTM, ANQGSEA. CDR3 protein: CSSYGSGTQYF. CDR3 nucleotide sequence: TGCAGTTCATACGGGAGTGGGACCCAGTACTTC.

This clone was recorded many times. The CDR3, as DNA: TGTGCCAGCAGCTTATCCAGCGCGCCAACCTCTGGAAACACCATATATTTT. Translating it yields CASSLSSAPTSGNTIYF. This chain uses TRBV7-2 with TRBJ1-3; D gene uncertain. The CDR3 extends over 17 amino acids. V was pared by 2 bases and J by 0 bases, with 14 bases between. Germline assignment: CDR1 SGHTA and CDR2 FQGNSA.

This chain connects TRBV5-1 to TRBJ2-3, with D unclear. Trimming removed 2 bases from V and 6 bases from J, with 7 bases in between. The length of the CDR3 is 12 residues. CDR1 and CDR2 from the germline V gene are SGHRS and YFSETQ. CDR3 region: CASSFDFDTQYF. The CDR3 coding sequence is TGCGCCAGCAGCTTCGATTTTGATACGCAGTATTTT.

The chain carries TRBV29-1 and TRBJ2-5; a weak D match, TRBD1 (6 bases). This CDR3 spans 14 amino acids. Per the germline V gene, CDR1 is SQVTM and CDR2 is ANQGSEA. V lost 6 bases and J 5 bases, leaving 19 bases between the germline ends. This chain's CDR3 is CSVGDGQTGETQYF. Here the CDR3 DNA reads TGCAGCGTGGGGGACGGGCAAACAGGGGAGACCCAGTACTTC.

The chain links TRBV19 to TRBJ2-6, with TRBD2 as a possible D gene (6 bases). V lost 10 bases, J lost 0 bases, and 13 bases lay in between. Germline V gives CDR1 LNHDA, CDR2 SQIVND (reference sequence). This CDR3 contains 15 residues. CDR3 bases: TGTGCCACAGACGGGACTCACTCTGGGGCCAACGTCCTGACTTTC. The encoded protein is CATDGTHSGANVLTF.

The chain recombines TRBV6-1 with TRBJ1-3; no clear D. The CDR3 loop spans 15 amino acids. CDR1 and CDR2 from the germline V gene are MNHNS and SASEGT. Deletions cut 2 bases from V and 4 bases from J, with 12 bases between. This CDR3 is CASSEKNGYGNTIYF. In nucleotides, the CDR3 is TGTGCCAGCAGTGAAAAGAACGGCTACGGAAACACCATATATTTT.

This chain uses TRBV13 with TRBJ2-3; D remains unclear. V lost 1 base and J 2 bases, leaving 7 bases between the germline ends. Germline values: CDR1 PRHDT, CDR2 FYEKMQ (reference sequence). This CDR3 is 14 amino acids long. The CDR3 DNA follows: TGTGCCAGCAGCTTAGCCTTCGACACAGATACGCAGTATTTT. Encoded protein: CASSLAFDTDTQYF.

The J gene is TRBJ2-7, the V gene TRBV9; 9 bases map to TRBD2. Germline CDR1 and CDR2: SGDLS and YYNGEE. There are 14 residues in the CDR3. The J segment lost 6 bases and the V segment lost 1 base, leaving 5 bases of the junction unmatched. CDR3 residues: CASSVTGTSPEQYF. The DNA for the CDR3 is TGTGCCAGCAGCGTAACCGGGACTAGCCCCGAGCAGTACTTC.

V and J are TRBV6-6 and TRBJ1-2, with TRBD1 matching 8 bases. Per germline, CDR1 MNHNY and CDR2 SVGAGI (reference sequence). The CDR3 is made up of 14 amino acids. Trimming removed 3 bases from V and 14 bases from J; junction bases left unmatched: 14. CDR3 coding DNA: TGTGCCAGCAGTTATGGGGCAGGGGGCGGATCGGAGACCTTC. Amino acids: CASSYGAGGGSETF.

The table lists this clone with a few counts. This rearrangement joins TRBV4-1 to TRBJ1-6, with D possibly being TRBD1 (5 bases). In germline, CDR1 is MGHRA, CDR2 YSYEKL. The CDR3 is 14 amino acids. The V gene lost 3 bases and the J gene lost 7 bases, with 10 bases spanning the gap. CDR3 residues: CASSQSGTNSPLHF. DNA of the CDR3: TGCGCCAGCAGCCAGTCAGGGACGAATTCACCCCTCCACTTT.

J is TRBJ1-4 and V is TRBV20-1, with D tentatively TRBD1 (6 bases). Germline-derived CDR1 and CDR2 are DFQATT and SNEGSKA (reference sequence). Trimming removed 6 bases from V and 5 bases from J, with 7 bases in between. The CDR3 runs 11 residues. DNA for the CDR3: TGCAGTGCCACAGGGAATGAAAAACTGTTTTTT. Its protein product is CSATGNEKLFF.

This chain links TRBV7-8 with TRBJ1-1; tentative D call: TRBD1 (5 bases). Germline CDR1 is SGHVS and CDR2 is FQNEAQ. V lost 5 bases and J lost 5, with 15 bases in between. CDR3 length: 14 residues. CDR3 nucleotides: TGTGCCAGCAGCCGGGGGGTAGTAGAGACTGAAGCTTTCTTT. This codes for CASSRGVVETEAFF.

The V gene is TRBV5-1, the J gene TRBJ2-7; 14 nucleotides align to TRBD2. The CDR3 extends over 18 amino acids. CDR1 is SGHRS, CDR2 YFSETQ, per germline. With V trimmed by 0 bases and J by 3 bases, 8 bases remained unmatched. CDR3 nucleotides: TGCGCCAGCAGCTTGGAGGGGGGACTAGCGGGAGTTCTCTACGAGCAGTACTTC. It translates to CASSLEGGLAGVLYEQYF.

The chain has TRBV6-6 and TRBJ2-3; D call uncertain. CDR1 and CDR2 from the germline V gene are MNHNY and SVGAGI (reference sequence). The CDR3 loop spans 14 amino acids. The ends were cut back, 2 bases at V and 1 base at J, with 7 bases in the middle. CDR3 sequence: CASSYQRGTDTQYF. The CDR3 DNA reads TGTGCCAGCAGTTACCAACGGGGCACAGATACGCAGTATTTT.

A word on this clone: One base separates it from a far larger clone, so it is likely a read error. At the DNA level, this CDR3 is encoded by other sequences in the same sample as well. The gene calls are TRBV7-2 and TRBJ2-7, with D maybe TRBD1 (6 bases). The germline CDR1 and CDR2 sequences are SGHTA and FQGNSA. This CDR3 contains 14 residues. Trimming cost V 9 bases and J 3 bases, with 18 bases left between them. The CDR3 bases are TGTGCCAGTAGCCCACGGGACACAAACTACGAGCAGTACTTC. It translates to CASSPRDTNYEQYF.

A word on this clone: In the same sample, other DNA sequences code for this CDR3. V usage is TRBV6-1 and J usage is TRBJ2-5; D unclear. CDR1 is MNHNS and CDR2 is SASEGT in the germline V gene. This CDR3 has 11 amino acids. V was cut by 6 bases and J by 2 bases, with 4 bases left in between. The CDR3 is CASRRQETQYF. The CDR3 DNA reads as TGTGCCAGCAGACGGCAAGAGACCCAGTACTTC.

The rearrangement links TRBV28 to TRBJ2-2; a weak D match, TRBD2 (7 bases). V lost 3 bases and J 1 base, leaving 9 bases between the germline ends. Germline assignment: CDR1 MDHEN and CDR2 SYDVKM. This CDR3 is 15 amino acids long. This CDR3 reads CASSFGGQNTGELFF. Here the CDR3 DNA reads TGTGCCAGCAGTTTCGGGGGGCAGAACACCGGGGAGCTGTTTTTT.

This clone was picked up a small number of times. The chain carries TRBV11-2 and TRBJ2-1; D is possibly TRBD2 (5 bases). Trimming pared 5 bases from V and 2 bases from J, leaving 13 bases between. The CDR3 runs 15 residues. In germline, CDR1 is SGHAT, CDR2 FQNNGV. The CDR3 sequence: CASSVTLVTYNEQFF. The CDR3 DNA follows: TGTGCCAGCAGCGTCACACTAGTAACCTACAATGAGCAGTTCTTC. Supplemented by reference TRBV11-2 and TRBJ2-1, the full variable domain reads EAGVAQSPRYKIIEKRQSVAFWCNPISGHATLYWYQQILGQGPKLLIQFQNNGVVDDSQLPKDRFSAERLKGVDSTLKIQPAKLEDSAVYLCASSVTLVTYNEQFFGPGTRLTVL.

Regarding this clone: One base away lies a much larger clone, so this may be a sequencing read error. The chain links TRBV7-9 to TRBJ2-2, with a possible D match to TRBD2 (5 bases). This CDR3 has 14 residues. V lost 5 bases and J 6 bases, leaving 13 bases between the germline ends. The germline CDR1 and CDR2 sequences are SEHNR and FQNEAQ (reference sequence). CDR3 sequence: CASSQGLYAGELFF. CDR3 nucleotide sequence: TGTGCCAGCAGCCAAGGACTCTACGCCGGGGAGCTGTTTTTT. The whole variable domain, filled in from reference TRBV7-9 and TRBJ2-2, reads DTGVSQNPRHKITKRGQNVTFRCDPISEHNRLYWYRQTLGQGPEFLTYFQNEAQLEKSRLLSDRFSAERPKGSFSTLEIQRTEQGDSAMYLCASSQGLYAGELFFGEGSRLTVL.

The rearrangement uses TRBV23-1 and TRBJ2-7, with 10 bases fitting TRBD2. TRBV23-1 is classed as an ORF, of uncertain function. This CDR3 comprises 17 residues. J lost 0 bases, V lost 4 bases, and 9 bases had no gene match. The CDR3 spells CASSRFNTSGNSYEQYF. CDR3 bases: TGCGCCAGCAGTCGATTCAACACTAGCGGGAACTCCTACGAGCAGTACTTC.

The V gene is TRBV6-6, the J gene TRBJ2-7; the D gene is possibly TRBD2 (5 bases). CDR3 length equals 14 residues. Germline V gene data show CDR1 as MNHNY and CDR2 as SVGAGI (reference sequence). The germline V and J ends were trimmed by 6 bases and 3 bases, with 15 bases remaining between them. The CDR3 region has the DNA TGTGCCAGCAGCCCTCGACACGGAGGCTACGAGCAGTACTTC. This translates into CASSPRHGGYEQYF.

The chain is built from TRBV18 and TRBJ2-5, with a possible D match to TRBD1 (6 bases). Germline values: CDR1 KGHSH, CDR2 LQKENI. Trimming cost V 0 bases and J 2 bases, with 16 bases left between them. The CDR3 length is 17 residues. CDR3 sequence: CASSPPETGHLQETQYF. CDR3 bases: TGTGCCAGCTCACCACCGGAGACAGGTCATCTGCAAGAGACCCAGTACTTC.

The chain uses TRBV27 and TRBJ2-5, with D perhaps matching TRBD2 (7 bases). Germline CDR1 and CDR2: MNHEY and SMNVEV (reference sequence). V lost 2 bases and J lost 5, with 12 bases in between. This CDR3 contains 14 residues. CDR3 DNA: TGTGCCAGCAGTTTAGGGGGGGGGCAGGAGACCCAGTACTTC. This translates into CASSLGGGQETQYF.

This rearrangement joins TRBV5-1 to TRBJ2-5; 16 bases agree with TRBD2. V shed 4 bases and J 5 bases; nucleotides not matched to a gene: 8. CDR3 length: 17 residues. The germline V gene encodes CDR1 SGHRS and CDR2 YFSETQ. CDR3 sequence reads: CASSIGTSGRAFETQYF. CDR3 DNA: TGCGCCAGCAGCATTGGGACTAGCGGGAGGGCCTTCGAGACCCAGTACTTC.

The gene calls are TRBV4-1 and TRBJ2-3, with D possibly TRBD2 on 5 matching bases. The CDR3 has 15 residues. V was pared by 3 bases and J by 4 bases, with 14 bases between. The V gene's germline CDR1 is MGHRA and CDR2 YSYEKL. This CDR3 is CASSQRTSSADTQYF. CDR3 nucleotides: TGCGCCAGCAGCCAGCGAACTAGTAGTGCAGATACGCAGTATTTT.

This chain links TRBV6-6 with TRBJ1-2, with D possibly matching TRBD1 (5 bases). Trimming removed 4 bases at V and 4 bases at J, with 10 bases between. In germline, CDR1 is MNHNY, CDR2 SVGAGI (reference sequence). CDR3 length: 13 residues. The CDR3 DNA reads TGTGCCAGCAGTTCGGGGCAGGGCTATGGCTACACCTTC. Translation gives CASSSGQGYGYTF.

The chain links TRBV12-5 to TRBJ1-2; maybe TRBD1 (6 bases). Germline V gene lookup returns CDR1 LGHNT and CDR2 FRNRAP. Trimming left V 2 bases short and J 3 bases short, with 13 bases between. The CDR3 runs 15 residues. The CDR3 sequence is CASGLSTSGDYGYTF. The CDR3 DNA follows: TGTGCTAGTGGTTTGTCCACCTCAGGGGACTATGGCTACACCTTC.